This T cell receptor beta chain was sequenced in a study of neoadjuvant anti-PD-1 for oral cavity cancer. Study-level points and caveats: TCR analyses covered only a few patients per response group. Non-responders to neoadjuvant nivolumab had significantly more clonal PBMC T cells than responders.

About this clone itself: As yet, its antigen is unknown.

In germline, CDR1 is GTSNPN, CDR2 SVGIG (reference sequence). Trimming pared 1 base from V and 0 bases from J, leaving 9 bases between. The CDR3 spans 15 residues. PBMC libraries mostly used around 500 ng of input genomic DNA, with six replicates per sample. Here immunoSEQ multiplex PCR was the method, and the copy in TCRdb shows in-frame clones only, minus some. Of tens of thousands of clones listed, about 86% are singletons. Sequenced here: PBMCs, sampled before nivolumab (anti-PD-1) treatment. The V and J genes are TRBV30 and TRBJ1-4; possibly TRBD1 for D (5 bases). This sequence was found in a person between 40 and 85 years old with oral cavity squamous cell carcinoma. The CDR3 loop is CAWSGRDATNEKLFF. Written as DNA, the CDR3 is TGTGCCTGGAGTGGGAGGGACGCAACTAATGAAAAACTGTTTTTT.